The next 10 T cell receptor beta chains were all read from a single sample in a study of graft-versus-host responses after intestinal transplantation. Sequencing used immunoSEQ multiplex PCR; TCRdb keeps in-frame clones, though not all of them. The data contain around 97,000 clones, about 89% of them singletons. Their recognized antigens are unknown. Material: unstimulated CD8+ T cells sorted from spleen or lymph node cells, obtained before intestinal transplant. These receptor sequences come from a human donor who received an intestinal transplant.

This chain connects TRBV10-1 to TRBJ2-1; D unresolved. The CDR3 runs to 15 residues. V was cut by 1 base and J by 2 bases, with 9 bases left in between. Looked up from germline, CDR1 is WNHNN and CDR2 is SYGVQD (reference sequence). The CDR3, as DNA: TGCGCCAGCAGTGAGTGGGCTGGGGCCTACAATGAGCAGTTCTTC. It specifies CASSEWAGAYNEQFF.

V usage is TRBV11-2 and J usage is TRBJ2-2; D remains unclear. Germline V lookup: CDR1 SGHAT, CDR2 FQNNGV. There are 13 residues in the CDR3. The V end lost 1 base, the J end lost 6 bases, and 6 bases lay between the germline ends. This CDR3 reads CASSLGFPGELFF. The CDR3 region has the DNA TGTGCCAGCAGCTTAGGGTTCCCCGGGGAGCTGTTTTTT.

The CDR3 protein is CASSQVGANTEAFF. The CDR3 DNA is TGCGCCAGCAGCCAAGTGGGAGCGAACACTGAAGCTTTCTTT. This sequence joins TRBV4-1 and TRBJ1-1; unclear D gene. CDR3 size: 14 residues. CDR1 and CDR2 (germline): MGHRA, YSYEKL. V lost 1 base and J 1 base, leaving 7 bases between the germline ends.

The chain links TRBV29-1 to TRBJ2-7; TRBD2 is a possible D gene (6 bases). In germline, CDR1 is SQVTM, CDR2 ANQGSEA. The CDR3 consists of 16 residues. V was pared by 0 bases and J by 4 bases, with 19 bases between. Written as DNA, the CDR3 is TGCAGCGTTGAAGATCTGGGCGGGACCAGGCCTTACGAGCAGTACTTC. Encoded protein: CSVEDLGGTRPYEQYF.

This clone was observed a single time. This chain links TRBV5-4 with TRBJ2-7, with D unclear. V was trimmed by 4 bases and J by 3 bases, leaving 8 bases between them. This CDR3 has 12 amino acids. Germline CDR1 is SGHNT and CDR2 is YYREEE (reference sequence). Written as DNA, the CDR3 is TGTGCCAGCAGCCCCGACAACTACGAGCAGTACTTC. As protein: CASSPDNYEQYF.

This chain uses TRBV5-6 with TRBJ2-1; possible D gene TRBD2, 5 bases. CDR1 SGHDT and CDR2 YYEEEE come from the germline V gene. The CDR3 has 17 residues. The ends were cut back, 4 bases at V and 5 bases at J, with 22 bases in the middle. The CDR3 loop is CASSTDLLVPMDNEQFF. CDR3 nucleotides: TGTGCCAGCAGCACGGACCTACTAGTACCAATGGACAATGAGCAGTTCTTC.

The rearrangement links TRBV6-6 to TRBJ2-1; D not resolved. Germline-derived CDR1 and CDR2 are MNHNY and SVGAGI (reference sequence). The CDR3 contains 14 residues. Trimming took off 2 bases at V and 2 bases at J, with 7 bases between the two ends. CDR3 residues: CASSYSVPYNEQFF. As DNA, the CDR3 is TGTGCCAGCAGTTACAGCGTCCCCTACAATGAGCAGTTCTTC.

This clone was counted between two and nine times. V gene TRBV2 combines with J gene TRBJ2-1; 10 bases line up with TRBD2. This CDR3 spans 16 amino acids. With 6 bases clipped from V and 4 bases from J, the junction kept 9 bases outside the gene matches. Germline V CDR1 and CDR2: SNHLY, FYNNEI. The CDR3 DNA reads TGTGCCAGCAGGTCCGTAGCGGGAGGCCCTTACAATGAGCAGTTCTTC. The encoded protein is CASRSVAGGPYNEQFF.

This chain joins TRBV5-5 and TRBJ2-3; 10 positions match TRBD2. CDR3 length: 15 amino acids. The J segment lost 3 bases and the V segment lost 4 bases, leaving 5 bases of the junction unmatched. CDR1 is SGHKS and CDR2 is YYEKEE in the germline V gene (reference sequence). The DNA for the CDR3 is TGTGCCAGCAGCCCTCTGGGACTAGCGACAGATACGCAGTATTTT. Residues: CASSPLGLATDTQYF.

The J gene is TRBJ2-1, the V gene TRBV5-6; perhaps TRBD2 as D (5 bases). This CDR3 has 14 amino acids. Germline V gene data show CDR1 as SGHDT and CDR2 as YYEEEE. The V and J ends lost 0 bases and 4 bases respectively, with 8 bases between them. The CDR3: CASSLGDYYNEQFF. CDR3 bases: TGTGCCAGCAGCTTGGGAGACTATTACAATGAGCAGTTCTTC.